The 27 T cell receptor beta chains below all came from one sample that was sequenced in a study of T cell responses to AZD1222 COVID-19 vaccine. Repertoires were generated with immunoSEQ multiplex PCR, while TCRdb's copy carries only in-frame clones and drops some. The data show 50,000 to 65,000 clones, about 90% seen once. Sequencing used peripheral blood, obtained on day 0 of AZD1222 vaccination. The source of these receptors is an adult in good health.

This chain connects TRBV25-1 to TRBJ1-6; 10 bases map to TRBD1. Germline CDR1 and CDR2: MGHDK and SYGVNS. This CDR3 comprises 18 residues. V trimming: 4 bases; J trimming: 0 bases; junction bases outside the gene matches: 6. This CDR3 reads CASSGRDRGSSYNSPLHF. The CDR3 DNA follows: TGTGCCAGCAGTGGAAGGGACAGGGGTAGCTCCTATAATTCACCCCTCCACTTT.

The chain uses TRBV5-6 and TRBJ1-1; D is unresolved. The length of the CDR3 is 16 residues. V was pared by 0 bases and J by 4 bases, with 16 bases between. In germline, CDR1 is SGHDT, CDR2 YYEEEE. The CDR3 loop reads CASSLVGYSSLTEAFF. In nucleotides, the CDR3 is TGTGCCAGCAGCTTGGTAGGGTACTCCTCTCTCACTGAAGCTTTCTTT.

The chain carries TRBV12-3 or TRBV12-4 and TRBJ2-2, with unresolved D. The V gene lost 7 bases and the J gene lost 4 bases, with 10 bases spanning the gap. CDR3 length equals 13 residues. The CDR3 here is CASTVGATGELFF. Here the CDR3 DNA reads TGTGCCAGCACCGTAGGTGCCACCGGGGAGCTGTTTTTT.

This CDR3 is CATSRDLGSGETQYF. The CDR3 DNA is TGTGCCACCAGCAGAGATCTGGGTAGCGGGGAGACCCAGTACTTC. This rearrangement joins TRBV15 to TRBJ2-5; 7 nucleotides match TRBD2. The V gene end was trimmed by 0 bases and the J gene end by 5 bases; junction bases not matched to a gene: 6. From germline, CDR1 is LNHNV and CDR2 YYDKDF (reference sequence). CDR3 length: 15 amino acids.

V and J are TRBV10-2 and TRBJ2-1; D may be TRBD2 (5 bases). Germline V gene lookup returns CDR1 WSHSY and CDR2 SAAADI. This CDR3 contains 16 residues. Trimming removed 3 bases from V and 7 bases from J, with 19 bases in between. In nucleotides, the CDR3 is TGCGCCAGCAGTGAAGTTTGGGCTAGCCAACATAATGAGCAGTTCTTC. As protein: CASSEVWASQHNEQFF.

In DNA, the CDR3 is TGCGCCAGCAGCTTGGAGGGGGCTTACACTGAAGCTTTCTTT. It is translated as CASSLEGAYTEAFF. The chain couples TRBV5-1 to TRBJ1-1; 7 positions match TRBD1. This CDR3 spans 14 amino acids. The germline gives CDR1 SGHRS, CDR2 YFSETQ. V was clipped by 0 bases and J by 3 bases; unmatched bases: 2.

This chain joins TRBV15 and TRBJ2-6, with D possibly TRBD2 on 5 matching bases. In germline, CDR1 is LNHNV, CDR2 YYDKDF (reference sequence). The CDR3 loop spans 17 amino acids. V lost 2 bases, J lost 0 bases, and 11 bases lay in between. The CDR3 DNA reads TGTGCCACCAGCAGACCCACTCGGGGCTCTGGGGCCAACGTCCTGACTTTC. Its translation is CATSRPTRGSGANVLTF.

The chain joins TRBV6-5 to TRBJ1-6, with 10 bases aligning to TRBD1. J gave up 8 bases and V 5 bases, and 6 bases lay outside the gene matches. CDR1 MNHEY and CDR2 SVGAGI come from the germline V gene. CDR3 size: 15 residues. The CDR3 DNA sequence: TGTGCCAGCAGTATCCGGACAGGGGGATATTCACCCCTCCACTTT. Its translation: CASSIRTGGYSPLHF.

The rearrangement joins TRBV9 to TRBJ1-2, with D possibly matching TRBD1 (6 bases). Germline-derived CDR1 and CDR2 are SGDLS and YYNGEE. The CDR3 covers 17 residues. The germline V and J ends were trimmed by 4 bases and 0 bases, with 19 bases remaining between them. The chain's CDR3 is CASSSRGATPTNYGYTF. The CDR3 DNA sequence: TGTGCCAGCAGCTCCCGGGGGGCGACACCTACTAACTATGGCTACACCTTC.

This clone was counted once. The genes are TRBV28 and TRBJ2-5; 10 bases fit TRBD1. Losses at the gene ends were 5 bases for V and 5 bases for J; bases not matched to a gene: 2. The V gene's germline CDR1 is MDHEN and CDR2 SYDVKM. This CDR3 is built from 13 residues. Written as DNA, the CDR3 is TGTGCCAGCAGTGTGACAGGGGGCGAGACCCAGTACTTC. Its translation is CASSVTGGETQYF.

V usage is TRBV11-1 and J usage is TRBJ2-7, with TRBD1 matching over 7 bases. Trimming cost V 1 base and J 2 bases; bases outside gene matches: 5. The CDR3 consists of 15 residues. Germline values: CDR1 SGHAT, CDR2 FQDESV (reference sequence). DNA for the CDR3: TGTGCCAGCAGCTTAGAAGGGACAGCCACCTACGAGCAGTACTTC. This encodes CASSLEGTATYEQYF.

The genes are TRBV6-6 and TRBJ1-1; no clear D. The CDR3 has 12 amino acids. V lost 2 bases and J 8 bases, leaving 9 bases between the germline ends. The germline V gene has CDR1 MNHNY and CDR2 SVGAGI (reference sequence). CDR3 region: CASSYQIGEAFF. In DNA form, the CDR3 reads TGTGCCAGCAGTTACCAGATAGGGGAAGCTTTCTTT.

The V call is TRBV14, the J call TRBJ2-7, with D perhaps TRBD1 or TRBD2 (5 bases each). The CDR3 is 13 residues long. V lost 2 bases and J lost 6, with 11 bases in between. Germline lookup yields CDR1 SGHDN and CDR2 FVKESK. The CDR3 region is CASSQSRGTEQYF. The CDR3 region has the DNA TGTGCCAGCAGCCAAAGCCGGGGCACCGAGCAGTACTTC.

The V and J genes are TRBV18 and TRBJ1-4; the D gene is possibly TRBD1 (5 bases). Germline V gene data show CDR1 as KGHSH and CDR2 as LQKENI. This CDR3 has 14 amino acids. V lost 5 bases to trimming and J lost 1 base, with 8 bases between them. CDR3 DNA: TGTGCCAGCTCAGTCAGGGAAACTAATGAAAAACTGTTTTTT. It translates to CASSVRETNEKLFF.

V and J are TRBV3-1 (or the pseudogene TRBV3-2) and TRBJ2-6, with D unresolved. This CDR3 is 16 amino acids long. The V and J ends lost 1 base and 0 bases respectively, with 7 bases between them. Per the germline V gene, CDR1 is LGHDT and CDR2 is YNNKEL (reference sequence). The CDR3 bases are TGTGCCAGCAGCCAAGTCCACAGCTCTGGGGCCAACGTCCTGACTTTC. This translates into CASSQVHSSGANVLTF.

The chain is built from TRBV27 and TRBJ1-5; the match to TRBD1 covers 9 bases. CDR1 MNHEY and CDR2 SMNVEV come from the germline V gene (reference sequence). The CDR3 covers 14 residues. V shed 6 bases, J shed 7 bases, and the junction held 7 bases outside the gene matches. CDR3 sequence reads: CASSPTGGGQPQHF. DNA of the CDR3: TGTGCCAGCAGCCCAACAGGGGGCGGACAGCCCCAGCATTTT.

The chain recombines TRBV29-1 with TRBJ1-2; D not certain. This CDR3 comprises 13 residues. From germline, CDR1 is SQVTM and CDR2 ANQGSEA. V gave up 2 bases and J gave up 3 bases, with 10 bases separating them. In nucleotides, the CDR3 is TGCAGCGTTGAATCCGGGGTGGACTATGGCTACACCTTC. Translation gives CSVESGVDYGYTF.

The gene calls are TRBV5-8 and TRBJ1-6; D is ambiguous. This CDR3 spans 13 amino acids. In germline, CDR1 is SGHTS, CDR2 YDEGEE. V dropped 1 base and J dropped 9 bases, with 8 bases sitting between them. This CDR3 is CASSLIGGSPLHF. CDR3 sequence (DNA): TGTGCCAGCAGCTTGATCGGCGGTTCACCCCTCCACTTT.

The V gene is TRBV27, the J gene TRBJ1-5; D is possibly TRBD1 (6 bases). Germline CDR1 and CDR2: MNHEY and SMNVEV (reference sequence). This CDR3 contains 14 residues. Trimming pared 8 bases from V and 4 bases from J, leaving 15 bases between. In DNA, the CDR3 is TGTGCCAGCCGGGGGCAGGGTGGAAATCAGCCCCAGCATTTT. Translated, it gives CASRGQGGNQPQHF.

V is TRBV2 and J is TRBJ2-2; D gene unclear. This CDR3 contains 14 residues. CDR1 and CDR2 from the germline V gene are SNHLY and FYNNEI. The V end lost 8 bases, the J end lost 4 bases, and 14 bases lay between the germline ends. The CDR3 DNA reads TGTGCCAGCGCTAGGGTGGGCGCCACCGGGGAGCTGTTTTTT. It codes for CASARVGATGELFF.

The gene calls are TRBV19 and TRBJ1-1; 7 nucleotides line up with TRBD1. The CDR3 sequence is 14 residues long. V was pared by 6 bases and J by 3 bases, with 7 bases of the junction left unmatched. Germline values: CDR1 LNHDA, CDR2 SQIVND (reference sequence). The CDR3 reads CASRRDRVDTEAFF. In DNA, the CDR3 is TGTGCCAGTAGACGAGACAGGGTGGACACTGAAGCTTTCTTT.

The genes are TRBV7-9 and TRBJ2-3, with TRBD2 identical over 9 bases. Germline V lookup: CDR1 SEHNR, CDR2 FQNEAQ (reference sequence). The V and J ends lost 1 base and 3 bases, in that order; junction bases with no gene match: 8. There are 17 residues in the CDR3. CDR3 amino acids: CASSLGRLAGLTDTQYF. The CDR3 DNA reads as TGTGCCAGCAGCTTAGGAAGGCTAGCGGGGTTGACAGATACGCAGTATTTT.

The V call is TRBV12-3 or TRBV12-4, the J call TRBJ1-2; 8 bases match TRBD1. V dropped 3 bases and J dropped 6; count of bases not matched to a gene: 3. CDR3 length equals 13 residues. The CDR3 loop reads CASSLDRAHGYTF. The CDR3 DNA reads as TGTGCCAGCAGTTTGGACAGGGCCCATGGCTACACCTTC.

Written as DNA, the CDR3 is TGTGCCAGCAGTGAAACGGGGGACAGGGGCTATGGCTACACCTTC. Its protein is CASSETGDRGYGYTF. The rearrangement joins TRBV6-1 to TRBJ1-2; 10 bases fit TRBD1. V was clipped by 2 bases and J by 4 bases; unmatched bases: 4. CDR3 length: 15 amino acids. The germline gives CDR1 MNHNS, CDR2 SASEGT.

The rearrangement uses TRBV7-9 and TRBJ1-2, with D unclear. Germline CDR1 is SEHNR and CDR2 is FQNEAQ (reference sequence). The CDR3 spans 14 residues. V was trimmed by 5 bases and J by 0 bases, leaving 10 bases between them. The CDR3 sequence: CASSRAESNYGYTF. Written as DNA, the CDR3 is TGTGCCAGCAGCCGAGCCGAGTCTAACTATGGCTACACCTTC.

The CDR3 DNA follows: TGTGCCAGTAGCCCGATTTGGGAGCGGGGGGTGGAGGAGCTGTTTTTT. Amino acids: CASSPIWERGVEELFF. V gene TRBV19 combines with J gene TRBJ2-2, with 9 positions matching TRBD2. The CDR3 totals 16 residues. Germline V gene lookup returns CDR1 LNHDA and CDR2 SQIVND (reference sequence). V dropped 6 bases and J dropped 10; count of bases not matched to a gene: 15.

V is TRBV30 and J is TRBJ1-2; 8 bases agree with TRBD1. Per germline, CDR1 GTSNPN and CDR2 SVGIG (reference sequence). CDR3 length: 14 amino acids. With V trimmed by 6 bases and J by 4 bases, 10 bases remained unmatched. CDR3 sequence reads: CACLTGTGVYGYTF. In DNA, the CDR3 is TGTGCCTGCCTAACCGGGACAGGTGTCTATGGCTACACCTTC.